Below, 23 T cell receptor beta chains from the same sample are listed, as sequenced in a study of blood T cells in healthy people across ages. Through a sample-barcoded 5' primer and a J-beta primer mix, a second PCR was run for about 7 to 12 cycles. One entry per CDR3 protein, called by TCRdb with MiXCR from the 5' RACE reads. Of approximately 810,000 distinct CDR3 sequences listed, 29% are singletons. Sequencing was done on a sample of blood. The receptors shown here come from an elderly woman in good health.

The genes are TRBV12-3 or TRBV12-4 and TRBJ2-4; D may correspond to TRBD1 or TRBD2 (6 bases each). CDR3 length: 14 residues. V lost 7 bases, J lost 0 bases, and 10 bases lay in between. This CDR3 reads CASNKGGAKNIQYF. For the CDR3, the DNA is TGTGCCAGCAACAAGGGGGGAGCCAAAAACATTCAGTACTTC.

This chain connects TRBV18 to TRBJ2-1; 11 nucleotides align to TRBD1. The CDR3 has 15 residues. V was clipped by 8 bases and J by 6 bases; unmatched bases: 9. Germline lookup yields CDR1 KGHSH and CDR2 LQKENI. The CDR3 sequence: CASAPGTGGVNEQFF. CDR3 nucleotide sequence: TGTGCCAGCGCTCCAGGGACAGGGGGAGTCAATGAGCAGTTCTTC.

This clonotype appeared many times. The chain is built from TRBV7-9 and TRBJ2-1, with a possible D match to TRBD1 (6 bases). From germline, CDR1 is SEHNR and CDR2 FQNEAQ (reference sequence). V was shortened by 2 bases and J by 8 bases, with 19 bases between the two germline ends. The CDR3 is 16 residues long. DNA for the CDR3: TGTGCCAGCAGCTTACCCCCTTCGGCAGGGGACCATGAGCAGTTCTTC. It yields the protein CASSLPPSAGDHEQFF. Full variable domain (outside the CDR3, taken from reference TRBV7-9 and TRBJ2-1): DTGVSQNPRHKITKRGQNVTFRCDPISEHNRLYWYRQTLGQGPEFLTYFQNEAQLEKSRLLSDRFSAERPKGSFSTLEIQRTEQGDSAMYLCASSLPPSAGDHEQFFGPGTRLTVL.

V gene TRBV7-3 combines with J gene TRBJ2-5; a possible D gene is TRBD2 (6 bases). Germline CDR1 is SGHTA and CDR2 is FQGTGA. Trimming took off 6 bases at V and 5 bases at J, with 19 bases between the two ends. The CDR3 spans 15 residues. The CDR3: CASSFGTSGGETQYF. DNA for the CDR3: TGTGCCAGCAGTTTCGGGACCAGCGGAGGGGAGACCCAGTACTTC.

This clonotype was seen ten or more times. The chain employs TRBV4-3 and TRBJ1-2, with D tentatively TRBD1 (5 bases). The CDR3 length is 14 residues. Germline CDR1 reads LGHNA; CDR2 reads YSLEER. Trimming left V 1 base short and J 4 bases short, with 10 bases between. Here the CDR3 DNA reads TGCGCCAGCAGCCAAGGGAGGGGAATCTATGGCTACACCTTC. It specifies CASSQGRGIYGYTF.

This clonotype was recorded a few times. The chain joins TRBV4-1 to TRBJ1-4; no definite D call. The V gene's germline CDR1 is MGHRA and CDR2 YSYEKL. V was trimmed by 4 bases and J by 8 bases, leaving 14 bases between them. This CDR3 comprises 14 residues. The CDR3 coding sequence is TGCGCCAGCAGCCCGCCCCAGGCGGGAGAAAAACTGTTTTTT. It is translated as CASSPPQAGEKLFF.

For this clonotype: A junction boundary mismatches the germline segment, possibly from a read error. The CDR3 loop is CAGSPWDGGYTF. The CDR3 coding sequence is TGTGCCGGCAGCCCCTGGGACGGTGGCTACACCTTC. The genes are TRBV14 and TRBJ1-2, with D maybe TRBD1 (5 bases). This CDR3 has 12 amino acids. Per the germline V gene, CDR1 is SGHDN and CDR2 is FVKESK.

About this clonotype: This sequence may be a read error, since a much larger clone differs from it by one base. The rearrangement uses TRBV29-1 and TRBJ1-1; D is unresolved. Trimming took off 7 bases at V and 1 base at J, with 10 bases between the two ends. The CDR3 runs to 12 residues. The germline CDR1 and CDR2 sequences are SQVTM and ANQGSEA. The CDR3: CSAGRTNTEAFF. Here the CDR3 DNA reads TGCAGCGCCGGCCGGACGAACACTGAAGCTTTCTTT. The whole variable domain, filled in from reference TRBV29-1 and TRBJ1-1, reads SAVISQKPSRDICQRGTSLTIQCQVDSQVTMMFWYRQQPGQSLTLIATANQGSEATYESGFVIDKFPISRPNLTFSTLTVSNMSPEDSSIYLCSAGRTNTEAFFGQGTRLTVV.

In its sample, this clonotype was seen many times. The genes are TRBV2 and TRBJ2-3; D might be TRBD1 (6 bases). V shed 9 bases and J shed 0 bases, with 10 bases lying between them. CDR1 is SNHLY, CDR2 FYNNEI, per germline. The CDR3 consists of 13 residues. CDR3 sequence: CARWDKSTDTQYF. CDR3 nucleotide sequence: TGTGCCAGATGGGACAAGAGCACAGATACGCAGTATTTT.

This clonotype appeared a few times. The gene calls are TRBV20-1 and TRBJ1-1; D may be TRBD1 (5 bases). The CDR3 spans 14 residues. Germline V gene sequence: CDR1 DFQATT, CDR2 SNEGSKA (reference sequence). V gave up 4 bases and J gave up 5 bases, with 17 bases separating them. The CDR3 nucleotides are TGCAGTGCTACACCTGCGGGGCCGTGGACTGAAGCTTTCTTT. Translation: CSATPAGPWTEAFF.

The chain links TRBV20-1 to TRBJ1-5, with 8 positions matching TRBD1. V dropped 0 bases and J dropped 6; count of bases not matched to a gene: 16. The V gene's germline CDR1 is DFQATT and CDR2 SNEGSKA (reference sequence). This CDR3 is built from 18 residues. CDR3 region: CSARDLGRTGILSQPQHF. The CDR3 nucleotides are TGCAGTGCTAGAGATCTAGGCAGGACAGGGATTCTTAGTCAGCCCCAGCATTTT.

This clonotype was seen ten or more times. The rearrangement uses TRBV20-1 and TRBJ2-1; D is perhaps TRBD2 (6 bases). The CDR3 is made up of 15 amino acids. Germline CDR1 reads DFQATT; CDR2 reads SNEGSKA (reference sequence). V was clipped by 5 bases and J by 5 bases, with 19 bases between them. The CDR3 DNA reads TGCAGTGCTCCCTTTTCCCAGGGAGGTAACAATGAGCAGTTCTTC. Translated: CSAPFSQGGNNEQFF.

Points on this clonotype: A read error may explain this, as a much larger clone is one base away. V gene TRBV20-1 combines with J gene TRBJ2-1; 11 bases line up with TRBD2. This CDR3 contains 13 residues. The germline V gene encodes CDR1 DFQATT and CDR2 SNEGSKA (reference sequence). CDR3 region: CSTSGSSYNEQFF. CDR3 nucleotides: TGCAGTACTAGCGGGAGCTCCTACAATGAGCAGTTCTTC.

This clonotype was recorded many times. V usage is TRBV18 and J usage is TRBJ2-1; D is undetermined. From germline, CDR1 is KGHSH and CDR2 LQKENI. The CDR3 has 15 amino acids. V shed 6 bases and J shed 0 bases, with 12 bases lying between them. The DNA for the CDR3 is TGTGCCAGCTCCCCAACCGAGAGCTCCTACAATGAGCAGTTCTTC. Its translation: CASSPTESSYNEQFF.

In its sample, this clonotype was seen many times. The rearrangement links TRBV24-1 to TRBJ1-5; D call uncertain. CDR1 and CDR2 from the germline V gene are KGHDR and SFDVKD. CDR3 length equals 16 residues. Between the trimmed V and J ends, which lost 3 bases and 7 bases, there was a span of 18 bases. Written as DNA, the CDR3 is TGTGCCACCAGTGATCCTAGGATGGGTGGACTACAGCCCCAGCATTTT. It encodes CATSDPRMGGLQPQHF.

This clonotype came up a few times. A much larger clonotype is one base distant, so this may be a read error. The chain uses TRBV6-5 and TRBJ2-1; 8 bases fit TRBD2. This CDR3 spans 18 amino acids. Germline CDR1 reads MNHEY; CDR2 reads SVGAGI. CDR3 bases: TGTGCCAGCAGTTACTCTCCGCCCAGCGGGGGCGTTTACAATGGGCAGTTCTTC. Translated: CASSYSPPSGGVYNGQFF.

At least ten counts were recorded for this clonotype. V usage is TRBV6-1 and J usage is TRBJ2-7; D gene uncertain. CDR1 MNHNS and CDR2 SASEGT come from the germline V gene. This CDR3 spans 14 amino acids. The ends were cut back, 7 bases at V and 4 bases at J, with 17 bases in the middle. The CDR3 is CASKLPKFPYEQYF. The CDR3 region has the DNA TGTGCCAGCAAGCTTCCGAAGTTCCCTTACGAGCAGTACTTC.

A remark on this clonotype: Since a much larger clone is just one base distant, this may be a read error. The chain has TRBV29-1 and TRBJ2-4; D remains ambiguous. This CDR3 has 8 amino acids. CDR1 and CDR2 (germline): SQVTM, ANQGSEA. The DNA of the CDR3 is TGCAACGTAGGAGACGGGTACTTC. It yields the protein CNVGDGYF.

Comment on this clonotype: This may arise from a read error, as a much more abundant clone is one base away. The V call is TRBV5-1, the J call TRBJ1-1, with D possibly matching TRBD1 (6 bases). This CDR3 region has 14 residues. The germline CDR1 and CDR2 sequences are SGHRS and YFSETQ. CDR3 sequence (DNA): TGCGCCAGCAACTTGGGGGCTCGGGGGACTGAAGCTTTCTTT. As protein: CASNLGARGTEAFF.

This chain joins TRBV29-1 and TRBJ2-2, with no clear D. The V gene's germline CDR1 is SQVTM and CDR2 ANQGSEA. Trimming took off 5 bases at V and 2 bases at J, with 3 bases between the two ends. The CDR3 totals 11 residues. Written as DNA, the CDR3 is TGCAGCGTTTCTAACACCGGGGAGCTGTTTTTT. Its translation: CSVSNTGELFF.

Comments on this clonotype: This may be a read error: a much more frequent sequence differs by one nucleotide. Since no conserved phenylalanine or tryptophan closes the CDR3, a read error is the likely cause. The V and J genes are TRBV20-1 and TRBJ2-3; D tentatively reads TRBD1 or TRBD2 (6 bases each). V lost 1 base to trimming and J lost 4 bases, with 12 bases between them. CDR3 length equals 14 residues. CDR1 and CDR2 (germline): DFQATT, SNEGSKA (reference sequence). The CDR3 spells CSARGGGPADTQYY. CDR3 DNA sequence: TGCAGTGCTAGAGGTGGGGGGCCCGCAGATACGCAGTATTAT.

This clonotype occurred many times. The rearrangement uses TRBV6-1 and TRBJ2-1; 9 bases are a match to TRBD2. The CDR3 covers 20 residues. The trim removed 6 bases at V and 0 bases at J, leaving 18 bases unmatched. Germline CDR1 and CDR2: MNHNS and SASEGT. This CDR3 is CASSRSRAGGTSSSYNEQFF. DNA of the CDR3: TGTGCCAGCAGCCGTTCTAGGGCGGGGGGGACGTCAAGCTCCTACAATGAGCAGTTCTTC.

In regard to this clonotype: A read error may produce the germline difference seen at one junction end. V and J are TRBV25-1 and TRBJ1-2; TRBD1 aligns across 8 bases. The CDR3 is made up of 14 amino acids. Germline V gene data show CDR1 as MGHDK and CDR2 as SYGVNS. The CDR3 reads CASSGRDRHYGYTF. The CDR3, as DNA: TGTGCTAGCAGTGGCCGGGACAGGCACTATGGCTACACCTTC.